The clone carrying this T cell receptor (beta chain) came up many times. The target antigen is unknown. Time point indicated: newly diagnosed GD, antithyroid drugs for less than 3 months. Researchers made the TCR library from RNA that was extracted from PBMCs. The data originate from a study of regulatory T cells in long-lasting Graves disease. Overall study findings and caveats: What was studied was peripheral blood only, and not thyroid tissue.

Arm-PCR of CDR3 regions and iRepertoire HTBI primers were used to build TCR beta libraries. TCRdb fed the multiplex PCR reads into MiXCR, producing one record per CDR3 protein. Among approximately 480,000 distinct CDR3 sequences listed, around 15% were seen once. Germline V lookup: CDR1 SNHLY, CDR2 FYNNEI. V gave up 5 bases and J gave up 5 bases, with 21 bases separating them. This CDR3 contains 16 residues. Separately, the same data were catalogued under a study of T cells in Graves' hyperthyroidism and ophthalmopathy. Per that paper: Every diagnosis used clinical symptoms, serum thyroxine and TRAb, thyroid ultrasound and orbital computed tomography. First-round RT-PCR with HTBI primers amplified the TCR CDR3 region. Before onset, ophthalmopathy was predicted by the model a median roughly 6.8 months earlier.

The sample consisted of peripheral blood mononuclear cells (PBMCs), taken at new diagnosis, from a patient treated with antithyroid drugs. The source is a man aged 40-55 years with Graves disease. The chain is built from TRBV2 and TRBJ1-1, with D possibly matching TRBD1 (6 bases). The CDR3 DNA reads as TGTGCCAGCAGTCAACGGGGTCTTCAGGGGAGAACTGAAGCTTTCTTT. As protein: CASSQRGLQGRTEAFF.